These T cell receptor beta chains were read from a single sample in a study of control samples from healthy donors and cancer patients. Only in-frame clones appear in the TCRdb table, and some are missing; sequencing was by immunoSEQ multiplex PCR. The sample carries roughly 64,000 clones, 90% recorded once. Sequenced sample: PBMCs. The receptors were gathered from a woman between 50 and 59 years old with colorectal cancer. The CDR3 runs from the conserved cysteine through the conserved F or W. Fields, in order: J gene, V gene, D gene, clone size, CDR3 protein, CDR3 DNA. A D gene is named only where the DNA matches it firmly. Some rows mark clone size as missing; the rest say once, few, many or name a class of expanded clone.

J: TRBJ1-1; V: TRBV11-2; D: NA; size: once; CDR3: CASSFPGGGGNTEAFF; DNA: TGTGCCAGCAGCTTTCCCGGCGGGGGAGGGAACACTGAAGCTTTCTTT
J: TRBJ1-4; V: TRBV6-5; D: TRBD1; size: NA; CDR3: CASRQQGTEKLFF; DNA: TGTGCCAGCAGACAACAGGGGACTGAAAAACTGTTTTTT
J: TRBJ2-2; V: TRBV12-5; D: TRBD2; size: NA; CDR3: CASGLVVSGRPGAGELFF; DNA: TGTGCTAGTGGTTTGGTAGTTAGCGGGAGGCCCGGCGCCGGGGAGCTGTTTTTT
J: TRBJ1-1; V: TRBV19; D: TRBD1; size: once; CDR3: CASSIGNRGATGATEAFF; DNA: TGTGCCAGTAGTATAGGTAACAGGGGGGCGACCGGTGCCACTGAAGCTTTCTTT
J: TRBJ2-2; V: TRBV4-1; D: TRBD2; size: NA; CDR3: CASSPSGSGTGELFF; DNA: TGCGCCAGCAGTCCTAGCGGGAGCGGCACCGGGGAGCTGTTTTTT
J: TRBJ2-1; V: TRBV29-1; D: TRBD1; size: few; CDR3: CSGRDRGYYNEQFF; DNA: TGCAGCGGCCGGGACAGGGGATACTACAATGAGCAGTTCTTC
J: TRBJ2-1; V: TRBV7-3; D: NA; size: NA; CDR3: CASSPGSGVPYNEQFF; DNA: TGTGCCAGCAGCCCCGGGTCGGGAGTGCCCTACAATGAGCAGTTCTTC
J: TRBJ2-2; V: TRBV28; D: NA; size: once; CDR3: CASSLGGGTGTGELFF; DNA: TGTGCCAGCAGTTTAGGCGGCGGGACGGGCACCGGGGAGCTGTTTTTT
J: TRBJ1-1; V: TRBV7-3; D: NA; size: few; CDR3: CASSSQKNTEAFF; DNA: TGTGCCAGCAGCTCCCAGAAGAACACTGAAGCTTTCTTT
J: TRBJ2-4; V: TRBV6-2/TRBV6-3; D: NA; size: NA; CDR3: CASSYTPPDRLAKNIQYF; DNA: TGTGCCAGCAGTTACACTCCCCCAGACAGACTAGCCAAAAACATTCAGTACTTC
J: TRBJ1-1; V: TRBV19; D: NA; size: NA; CDR3: CASSIYSSMNTEAFF; DNA: TGTGCCAGTAGTATCTACAGTTCCATGAACACTGAAGCTTTCTTT
J: TRBJ2-1; V: TRBV7-8; D: NA; size: NA; CDR3: CASSIDRHNEQFF; DNA: TGTGCCAGCAGCATAGACCGCCACAATGAGCAGTTCTTC
J: TRBJ1-5; V: TRBV6-2/TRBV6-3; D: NA; size: NA; CDR3: CASTPGRAPFSNQPQHF; DNA: TGTGCCAGCACCCCAGGCAGGGCACCGTTCAGCAATCAGCCCCAGCATTTT
J: TRBJ2-1; V: TRBV6-5; D: NA; size: few; CDR3: CASSLPGATRGNEQFF; DNA: TGTGCCAGCAGTTTACCCGGGGCCACGAGGGGGAATGAGCAGTTCTTC
J: TRBJ2-2; V: TRBV2; D: TRBD2; size: NA; CDR3: CASTELASNTGELFF; DNA: TGTGCCAGCACTGAACTAGCGTCGAACACCGGGGAGCTGTTTTTT
J: TRBJ1-5; V: TRBV5-5; D: TRBD1; size: NA; CDR3: CASSLGDRDGQPQHF; DNA: TGTGCCAGCAGCTTGGGGGACAGGGACGGTCAGCCCCAGCATTTT
J: TRBJ1-1; V: TRBV5-1; D: NA; size: NA; CDR3: CASSLVGRTEAFF; DNA: TGCGCCAGCAGCTTGGTAGGGAGGACTGAAGCTTTCTTT
J: TRBJ1-1; V: TRBV19; D: NA; size: NA; CDR3: CATSGTGLLTEAFF; DNA: TGTGCCACCAGCGGCACAGGGCTTTTGACTGAAGCTTTCTTT
J: TRBJ1-1; V: TRBV11-3; D: NA; size: NA; CDR3: CASSFEGGTEAFF; DNA: TGTGCCAGCAGCTTTGAGGGCGGCACTGAAGCTTTCTTT
J: TRBJ2-3; V: TRBV3-1/TRBV3-2; D: NA; size: NA; CDR3: CASSQDLTRDTQYF; DNA: TGTGCCAGCAGCCAAGATCTCACGCGCGATACGCAGTATTTT
J: TRBJ2-7; V: TRBV19; D: TRBD1; size: once; CDR3: CASSPGTGGYEQYF; DNA: TGTGCCAGTAGTCCCGGGACAGGGGGCTACGAGCAGTACTTC
J: TRBJ2-2; V: TRBV10-3; D: TRBD1; size: NA; CDR3: CAISDGQGARTGELFF; DNA: TGTGCCATCAGTGACGGACAGGGGGCGCGGACCGGGGAGCTGTTTTTT
J: TRBJ1-2; V: TRBV6-5; D: NA; size: NA; CDR3: CASSQDSGYGYTF; DNA: TGTGCCAGCAGTCAGGATTCCGGCTATGGCTACACCTTC
J: TRBJ2-1; V: TRBV18; D: NA; size: NA; CDR3: CASSRASLGYNEQFF; DNA: TGTGCCAGCTCACGGGCGTCACTTGGGTACAATGAGCAGTTCTTC
J: TRBJ1-6; V: TRBV28; D: TRBD1; size: NA; CDR3: CASSYPHVGQGDSPLHF; DNA: TGTGCCAGCAGCTATCCGCATGTCGGACAGGGGGACTCACCCCTCCACTTT
J: TRBJ2-3; V: TRBV7-8; D: NA; size: NA; CDR3: CASSLATPGTGSTDTQYF; DNA: TGTGCCAGCAGCTTAGCCACACCGGGAACGGGGAGCACAGATACGCAGTATTTT
J: TRBJ1-5; V: TRBV2; D: NA; size: NA; CDR3: CASSIEGLSNQPQHF; DNA: TGTGCCAGCTCAATAGAGGGCCTTAGCAATCAGCCCCAGCATTTT
J: TRBJ1-1; V: TRBV23-1; D: NA; size: NA; CDR3: CASSHSTMNTEAFF; DNA: TGCGCCAGCAGTCATTCTACCATGAACACTGAAGCTTTCTTT
J: TRBJ2-1; V: TRBV6-1; D: TRBD1; size: NA; CDR3: CASSEPRDRAPTGADEQFF; DNA: TGTGCCAGCAGTGAGCCCCGGGACAGGGCCCCGACTGGGGCTGATGAGCAGTTCTTC
J: TRBJ2-5; V: TRBV5-3; D: TRBD2; size: NA; CDR3: CARSLKTSGRETQYF; DNA: TGTGCCAGAAGCCTCAAGACTAGCGGGAGAGAGACCCAGTACTTC
J: TRBJ1-1; V: TRBV4-1; D: TRBD1; size: NA; CDR3: CASSQDPPWTGDQAFF; DNA: TGCGCCAGCAGCCAAGATCCCCCCTGGACAGGTGATCAAGCTTTCTTT
J: TRBJ1-1; V: TRBV3-1/TRBV3-2; D: TRBD1; size: NA; CDR3: CASTTRQGLIETEAFF; DNA: TGTGCCAGCACCACCCGACAGGGGCTCATCGAGACTGAAGCTTTCTTT
J: TRBJ2-5; V: TRBV3-1/TRBV3-2; D: NA; size: NA; CDR3: CASSHSEETQYF; DNA: TGTGCCAGCAGCCACTCCGAGGAGACCCAGTACTTC
J: TRBJ2-2; V: TRBV29-1; D: TRBD1; size: NA; CDR3: CSVEGQGARTGELFF; DNA: TGCAGCGTGGAGGGACAGGGGGCGCGGACCGGGGAGCTGTTTTTT
J: TRBJ2-5; V: TRBV18; D: NA; size: NA; CDR3: CASSTGDQETQYF; DNA: TGTGCCAGCTCGACTGGGGACCAAGAGACCCAGTACTTC
J: TRBJ2-1; V: TRBV7-8; D: NA; size: NA; CDR3: CASSLYGNEQFF; DNA: TGTGCCAGCAGCTTATACGGTAATGAGCAGTTCTTC
J: TRBJ1-6; V: TRBV6-5; D: TRBD1; size: NA; CDR3: CASVRGQLLSGPLHF; DNA: TGTGCCAGCGTGAGGGGACAGCTTCTATCAGGGCCCCTCCACTTT
J: TRBJ2-5; V: TRBV6-1; D: NA; size: NA; CDR3: CASSKGQLDLRLTQYF; DNA: TGTGCCAGCAGTAAAGGACAGCTCGACTTACGGCTGACCCAGTACTTC
J: TRBJ1-1; V: TRBV24-1; D: TRBD1; size: few; CDR3: CATSGVQGGEAFF; DNA: TGTGCCACCAGTGGGGTACAGGGGGGTGAAGCTTTCTTT
J: TRBJ1-2; V: TRBV10-3; D: NA; size: once; CDR3: CAISESSPPEYGYTF; DNA: TGTGCCATCAGTGAGTCCTCCCCACCGGAGTATGGCTACACCTTC
J: TRBJ2-7; V: TRBV29-1; D: TRBD2; size: NA; CDR3: CSASTSGSYEQYF; DNA: TGCAGCGCATCGACTAGCGGCTCCTACGAGCAGTACTTC
J: TRBJ1-2; V: TRBV5-1; D: NA; size: few; CDR3: CASSLDGGWNTF; DNA: TGCGCCAGCAGCTTGGACGGGGGGTGGAACACCTTC
J: TRBJ1-1; V: TRBV30; D: NA; size: NA; CDR3: CAWKIGRAAFF; DNA: TGTGCCTGGAAGATAGGCAGGGCGGCTTTCTTT
J: TRBJ2-5; V: TRBV3-1/TRBV3-2; D: NA; size: NA; CDR3: CASSQGAGAAETQYF; DNA: TGTGCCAGCAGCCAAGGGGCGGGGGCGGCGGAGACCCAGTACTTC
J: TRBJ1-2; V: TRBV5-1; D: TRBD1; size: NA; CDR3: CASSYGQGDGYTF; DNA: TGCGCCAGCAGCTACGGACAGGGAGATGGCTACACCTTC